This T cell receptor (beta chain) was recovered during a study of vaccination and CD4 T cells after COVID-19. Whole-study context: Overlapping spike peptides of SARS-CoV-2, HCoV-NL63, HCoV-OC43 and HCoV-229E were used, and cells were stimulated with them.

Regarding treatment: approximately nine-day PBMC culture with coronavirus spike peptide pools or control peptides (ViraFEST assay). TCR sequencing followed the expansion of antigen-specific T cells with peptide pools in ViraFEST. Wells that each held 1.5 million to 2 million PBMCs were cultured with 9.5 to 10 IU/ml IL-2 and approximately 10 ug/ml peptide pools. Cultured CD4+ T cell DNA underwent sequencing with the Oncomine TCR Beta short-read assay. Genomic DNA was isolated from CD4+ T cells that had been cultured. TCRdb re-called the PCR reads with MiXCR, one entry per CDR3 protein. The sample lists about 8,700 distinct CDR3 sequences, around 23% occurring once. In this sample, this clonotype turned up a few times. Its target is unknown. CDR1 MNHEY and CDR2 SVGAGI come from the germline V gene. J gave up 2 bases and V 2 bases, and 8 bases lay outside the gene matches. CDR3 length: 19 residues.

The receptor comes from a human donor with COVID-19. The sample was cultured CD4+ T cells from blood. This rearrangement joins TRBV6-5 to TRBJ2-2, with 13 positions matching TRBD2. CDR3 sequence: CASSYGTSGMRVNTGELFF. In DNA form, the CDR3 reads TGTGCCAGCAGTTACGGGACTAGCGGGATGAGGGTCAACACCGGGGAGCTGTTTTTT.